A selection of T cell receptor beta chains follows, all from one sample in a study of T cell responses to AZD1222 COVID-19 vaccine. Data came from immunoSEQ multiplex PCR; TCRdb stores just in-frame clones and leaves some out. Here the sample spans about 130,000 clones, about 92% being singletons. The sample was peripheral blood, taken on day 0 of AZD1222 vaccination. The origin of the receptors is an adult in good health. Each CDR3 is given with its conserved first and last residue. A D gene is named only where the DNA matches it firmly. Size is omitted from some rows. Given values are once, few, many or a class for expanded clones.

CDR3nt: TGTGCCAGCAGCTTCACAGGGACGATTATGAACACTGAAGCTTTCTTT
CDR3aa: CASSFTGTIMNTEAFF
d_gene: NA
j_gene: TRBJ1-1
abundance: NA
v_gene: TRBV7-9

CDR3nt: TGTGCCAGCAGCTGGACTAGCGGGGGGCTGAACACCGGGGAGCTGTTTTTT
CDR3aa: CASSWTSGGLNTGELFF
d_gene: TRBD2
j_gene: TRBJ2-2
abundance: NA
v_gene: TRBV9

CDR3nt: TGCGCCAGCAGCCAAGACCGGCGGGGAGAGACCCAGTACTTC
CDR3aa: CASSQDRRGETQYF
d_gene: NA
j_gene: TRBJ2-5
abundance: once
v_gene: TRBV4-3

CDR3nt: TGTGCCAGCAGCCAAGGTGGGAGGATGGCTTTCTTT
CDR3aa: CASSQGGRMAFF
d_gene: NA
j_gene: TRBJ1-1
abundance: NA
v_gene: TRBV3-1/TRBV3-2

CDR3nt: TGTGCCATCAGTGAGGTACAGGGCAATGGCTACACCTTC
CDR3aa: CAISEVQGNGYTF
d_gene: NA
j_gene: TRBJ1-2
abundance: NA
v_gene: TRBV10-3

CDR3nt: TGTGCCAGCAGCTTAGTACAGGGGGCAGTTTCTGGAAACACCATATATTTT
CDR3aa: CASSLVQGAVSGNTIYF
d_gene: TRBD1
j_gene: TRBJ1-3
abundance: NA
v_gene: TRBV7-2

CDR3nt: TGTGCCAGCAGCTTACAAGAGACCCAGTACTTC
CDR3aa: CASSLQETQYF
d_gene: NA
j_gene: TRBJ2-5
abundance: NA
v_gene: TRBV7-9

CDR3nt: TGTGCCAGCAGCCCTCTTGAGTCCCGGGGGCTATCCTACGAGCAGTACTTC
CDR3aa: CASSPLESRGLSYEQYF
d_gene: NA
j_gene: TRBJ2-7
abundance: NA
v_gene: TRBV3-1/TRBV3-2

CDR3nt: TGTGCCAGCTCACCTGGAGCGGGGGAGACCCAGTACTTC
CDR3aa: CASSPGAGETQYF
d_gene: TRBD2
j_gene: TRBJ2-5
abundance: NA
v_gene: TRBV18

CDR3nt: TGCGCCAGCAGCACTCGTGTGGAAGAGACCCAGTACTTC
CDR3aa: CASSTRVEETQYF
d_gene: NA
j_gene: TRBJ2-5
abundance: NA
v_gene: TRBV5-1

CDR3nt: TGTGCCAGCAGTTTCGGTAGATCCTATGGCTACACCTTC
CDR3aa: CASSFGRSYGYTF
d_gene: NA
j_gene: TRBJ1-2
abundance: once
v_gene: TRBV27

CDR3nt: TGTGCCAGTAGTATAGTAGGCGCCTACGAGCAGTACTTC
CDR3aa: CASSIVGAYEQYF
d_gene: NA
j_gene: TRBJ2-7
abundance: NA
v_gene: TRBV19

CDR3nt: TGTGCCAGCAGCAATTCCGGATTAGGAGGTGAAGCTTTCTTT
CDR3aa: CASSNSGLGGEAFF
d_gene: NA
j_gene: TRBJ1-1
abundance: NA
v_gene: TRBV21-1

CDR3nt: TGTGCCAGCACCGCGACAGTATACAATGAGCAGTTCTTC
CDR3aa: CASTATVYNEQFF
d_gene: NA
j_gene: TRBJ2-1
abundance: NA
v_gene: TRBV5-8

CDR3nt: TGCGCCAGCAGCCAAGGTGTAGGACTAGCGGGGGAAAGAGATACGCAGTATTTT
CDR3aa: CASSQGVGLAGERDTQYF
d_gene: TRBD2
j_gene: TRBJ2-3
abundance: NA
v_gene: TRBV4-1

CDR3nt: TGTGCCAGCTCACCACCCGCAGGGCCCTATGGCTACACCTTC
CDR3aa: CASSPPAGPYGYTF
d_gene: NA
j_gene: TRBJ1-2
abundance: NA
v_gene: TRBV18

CDR3nt: TGTGCCTGGAGTGGGAGCGGGGGCTTAACAGATACGCAGTATTTT
CDR3aa: CAWSGSGGLTDTQYF
d_gene: TRBD2
j_gene: TRBJ2-3
abundance: NA
v_gene: TRBV30

CDR3nt: TGTGCCAGCAGCGTAAACCCGGGGGGGGCAGATACGCAGTATTTT
CDR3aa: CASSVNPGGADTQYF
d_gene: TRBD2
j_gene: TRBJ2-3
abundance: NA
v_gene: TRBV9

CDR3nt: TGTGCCAGCAGCCATAGGGGGGCGCGACTCTTTTGGCCCCAGCATTTT
CDR3aa: CASSHRGARLFWPQHF
d_gene: NA
j_gene: TRBJ1-5
abundance: NA
v_gene: TRBV28

CDR3nt: TGCGCCAGCAGCTTGGAGGGGGTCCGACTTTCCTACAATGAGCAGTTCTTC
CDR3aa: CASSLEGVRLSYNEQFF
d_gene: NA
j_gene: TRBJ2-1
abundance: NA
v_gene: TRBV5-1

CDR3nt: TGTGCCAGCGATCCAGGGAACTATGGCTACACCTTC
CDR3aa: CASDPGNYGYTF
d_gene: NA
j_gene: TRBJ1-2
abundance: NA
v_gene: TRBV6-5

CDR3nt: TGTGCCAGCAGCAAAAGATCGGGACAGACAGAGGAAAGGTCCTACAATGAGCAGTTCTTC
CDR3aa: CASSKRSGQTEERSYNEQFF
d_gene: NA
j_gene: TRBJ2-1
abundance: NA
v_gene: TRBV21-1

CDR3nt: TGTGCCAGCAGCCGAGCGACAGGAAACTATGGCTACACCTTC
CDR3aa: CASSRATGNYGYTF
d_gene: NA
j_gene: TRBJ1-2
abundance: NA
v_gene: TRBV13

CDR3nt: TGTGCTAGTGGCCTCACAGGGTATGGAAACACCATATATTTT
CDR3aa: CASGLTGYGNTIYF
d_gene: NA
j_gene: TRBJ1-3
abundance: NA
v_gene: TRBV12-5

CDR3nt: TGTGCCAGCAGCTTGTTCGGGTCGAACACTGAAGCTTTCTTT
CDR3aa: CASSLFGSNTEAFF
d_gene: NA
j_gene: TRBJ1-1
abundance: NA
v_gene: TRBV5-5

CDR3nt: TGTGCCAGTAAAGAAGGTAGTTGGGCACTTGAAGCTTTCTTT
CDR3aa: CASKEGSWALEAFF
d_gene: NA
j_gene: TRBJ1-1
abundance: NA
v_gene: TRBV19

CDR3nt: TGTGCCATCAGACAGTTGGCAACTGAAGCTTTCTTT
CDR3aa: CAIRQLATEAFF
d_gene: NA
j_gene: TRBJ1-1
abundance: NA
v_gene: TRBV10-3

CDR3nt: TGTGCCAGCAGGAACAGGATCTCTGGAAACACCATATATTTT
CDR3aa: CASRNRISGNTIYF
d_gene: NA
j_gene: TRBJ1-3
abundance: once
v_gene: TRBV28

CDR3nt: TGCAGCGTGAACAGGGCCACTGAAGCTTTCTTT
CDR3aa: CSVNRATEAFF
d_gene: NA
j_gene: TRBJ1-1
abundance: NA
v_gene: TRBV29-1

CDR3nt: TGTGCCAGCAGTTTTCCGCCGATCTATGGCTACACCTTC
CDR3aa: CASSFPPIYGYTF
d_gene: NA
j_gene: TRBJ1-2
abundance: NA
v_gene: TRBV28

CDR3nt: TGTGCCAGCAGCCAAGATCCCCGGACCGGGACAGTGAACACTGAAGCTTTCTTT
CDR3aa: CASSQDPRTGTVNTEAFF
d_gene: TRBD1
j_gene: TRBJ1-1
abundance: NA
v_gene: TRBV3-1/TRBV3-2

CDR3nt: TGTGCCAGCTCACCACGTGGAAACACCATATATTTT
CDR3aa: CASSPRGNTIYF
d_gene: NA
j_gene: TRBJ1-3
abundance: NA
v_gene: TRBV18

CDR3nt: TGTGCCAGCAGGCGCCACAGGGGAGGGGACTATGGCTACACCTTC
CDR3aa: CASRRHRGGDYGYTF
d_gene: TRBD1
j_gene: TRBJ1-2
abundance: NA
v_gene: TRBV6-5

CDR3nt: TGTGCCAGCAGCTTGGATGGGGTAGGGACTGAAGCTTTCTTT
CDR3aa: CASSLDGVGTEAFF
d_gene: NA
j_gene: TRBJ1-1
abundance: NA
v_gene: TRBV5-8

CDR3nt: TGTGCCAGCAGCCTTCGATATCGGCCCAGGGGTCGCGACACAGATACGCAGTATTTT
CDR3aa: CASSLRYRPRGRDTDTQYF
d_gene: NA
j_gene: TRBJ2-3
abundance: NA
v_gene: TRBV7-2

CDR3nt: TGTGCCAGCAGTGAAAGACAGGGTGGGACGAACGGCTACACCTTC
CDR3aa: CASSERQGGTNGYTF
d_gene: TRBD1
j_gene: TRBJ1-2
abundance: NA
v_gene: TRBV6-1

CDR3nt: TGTGCCAGCCAGGCTCTTCGGGTGCTAAATTCACCCCTCCACTTT
CDR3aa: CASQALRVLNSPLHF
d_gene: NA
j_gene: TRBJ1-6
abundance: NA
v_gene: TRBV6-5

CDR3nt: TGTGCCAGTAGCCCACAGGGGGGCTCCTACGAGCAGTACTTC
CDR3aa: CASSPQGGSYEQYF
d_gene: TRBD1
j_gene: TRBJ2-7
abundance: NA
v_gene: TRBV19

CDR3nt: TGTGCCAGCAGGGCGGGACTAGCAAGCGAGCAGTACTTC
CDR3aa: CASRAGLASEQYF
d_gene: TRBD2
j_gene: TRBJ2-7
abundance: NA
v_gene: TRBV6-5

CDR3nt: TGTGCCAGCAGCTTGGGGACGGCAACTGAAGCTTTCTTT
CDR3aa: CASSLGTATEAFF
d_gene: NA
j_gene: TRBJ1-1
abundance: NA
v_gene: TRBV7-9